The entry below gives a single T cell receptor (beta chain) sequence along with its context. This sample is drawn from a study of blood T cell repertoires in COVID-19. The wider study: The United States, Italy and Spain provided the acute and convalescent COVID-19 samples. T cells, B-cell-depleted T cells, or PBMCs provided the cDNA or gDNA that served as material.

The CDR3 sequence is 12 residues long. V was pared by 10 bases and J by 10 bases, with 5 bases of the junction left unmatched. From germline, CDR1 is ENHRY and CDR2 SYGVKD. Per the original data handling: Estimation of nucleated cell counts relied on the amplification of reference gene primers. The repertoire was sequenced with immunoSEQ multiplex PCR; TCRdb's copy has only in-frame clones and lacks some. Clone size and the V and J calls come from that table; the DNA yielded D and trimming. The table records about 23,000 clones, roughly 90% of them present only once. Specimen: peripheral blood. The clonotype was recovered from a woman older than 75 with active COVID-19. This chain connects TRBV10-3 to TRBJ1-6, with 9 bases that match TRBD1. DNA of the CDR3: TGTGCCACGGGACAGGGTGACTCACCCCTCCACTTT. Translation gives CATGQGDSPLHF.